The table lists the clone carrying this T cell receptor beta chain with a few counts. What it recognizes is unknown. The data were taken from a study of CD8 T cells in ankylosing spondylitis. Whole-study findings and limits: A CD8+ phenotype characterized the disease-linked clones, which were relatively rare in peripheral blood. In synovial fluid and blood from reactive arthritis, some motif variants were previously reported. Fewer than ten highly homologous variants made up a TCR beta motif that seemed to typify ankylosing spondylitis blood. As reported, disease-linked clones showed significant enrichment in matched ankylosing spondylitis synovial fluid.

This CDR3 region has 17 residues. Germline V lookup: CDR1 DFQATT, CDR2 SNEGSKA (reference sequence). With V trimmed by 5 bases and J by 4 bases, 13 bases remained unmatched. A quantitative 5'-RACE method, one with molecular barcodes, was used to make TCR beta libraries. TCRdb used MiXCR to reprocess the 5' RACE reads, holding one entry per CDR3 protein. The table has 500,000 or so distinct CDR3 sequences, about 5.2% seen once; the top ten hold 3% to 4.5%. The sequenced material came from blood, either unsorted or a sorted T cell fraction (not recorded which). The chain recombines TRBV20-1 with TRBJ2-7, with 14 bases identical to TRBD2. This TCR derives from a male donor with ankylosing spondylitis. Written as DNA, the CDR3 is TGCAGTGCTCAACGAGAGACTAGCGGGAGGGCCCGTTACGAGCAGTACTTC. It is translated as CSAQRETSGRARYEQYF.